A single sample gave rise to the 31 T cell receptor beta chains below, sequenced in a study of blood T cells in healthy people across ages. Alongside a J-beta primer mix, a sample-barcoded 5' primer served in a second PCR lasting about 7 to 11 cycles. One entry per CDR3 protein results from TCRdb running MiXCR on the 5' RACE reads. The table includes approximately 960,000 distinct CDR3 sequences, 25% to 35% detected once. This sample also appeared in a second study, on T cells of mothers and their children.

Material for sequencing was blood. These receptors all stem from a woman in her 40s in good health.

Concerning this clonotype itself: Since a much larger clone is just one base distant, this may be a read error. The CDR3: CSARDQASGGPYIQETQFF. As DNA, the CDR3 is TGCAGTGCTAGAGATCAAGCTAGCGGGGGGCCATATATCCAAGAGACCCAGTTCTTC. The chain couples TRBV20-1 to TRBJ2-5, with 11 positions matching TRBD2. The J call may be mistaken, given a closer DNA end match to TRBJ2-1. Germline V gene sequence: CDR1 DFQATT, CDR2 SNEGSKA (reference sequence). The CDR3 is 19 residues long.

Many counts were recorded for this clonotype. V is TRBV5-5 and J is TRBJ2-7; no definite D call. CDR1 is SGHKS, CDR2 YYEKEE, per germline (reference sequence). The CDR3 is 14 residues long. The V end lost 0 bases, the J end lost 1 base, and 8 bases lay between the germline ends. The CDR3 nucleotides are TGTGCCAGCAGCTTGGACAGTCCTTCCTACGAGCAGTACTTC. This sequence encodes CASSLDSPSYEQYF.

This clonotype was picked up a small number of times. The rearrangement links TRBV5-1 to TRBJ1-2; the D gene is possibly TRBD1 (6 bases). The CDR3 is made up of 16 amino acids. Trimming stripped 2 bases from V and 8 bases from J, with 22 bases between. Germline V CDR1 and CDR2: SGHRS, YFSETQ. The CDR3 protein is CASSLLESRGAGGYTF. For the CDR3, the DNA is TGCGCCAGCAGCTTACTTGAATCGAGGGGGGCTGGCGGCTACACCTTC.

In its sample, this clonotype was seen many times. J is TRBJ1-5 and V is TRBV7-2; no reliable D call. From germline, CDR1 is SGHTA and CDR2 FQGNSA. Between the trimmed V and J ends, which lost 5 bases and 7 bases, there was a span of 12 bases. CDR3 length equals 13 residues. The CDR3 protein is CASSIRQAQPQHF. The CDR3 nucleotides read TGTGCCAGCAGCATTCGACAAGCCCAGCCCCAGCATTTT.

This clonotype came up a few times. The chain uses TRBV28 and TRBJ2-7; 7 bases match TRBD1. Germline-derived CDR1 and CDR2 are MDHEN and SYDVKM. There are 15 residues in the CDR3. The V segment lost 6 bases and the J segment 2 bases; nucleotides outside the gene matches: 10. Here the CDR3 DNA reads TGTGCCAGCAGCAACAGGGGCCCGACCACCTACGAGCAGTACTTC. It is translated as CASSNRGPTTYEQYF.

This clonotype was detected only a few times. The chain combines TRBV21-1 with TRBJ2-4; the table calls TRBD1, which could not be checked here. TRBV21-1 constitutes a pseudogene. The CDR3 spans 17 residues. Here the CDR3 reads CASSRPKETLAKNIQYF. DNA of the CDR3: TGTGCCAGCAGTCGCCCCAAGGAGACACTAGCCAAAAACATTCAGTACTTC.

This clonotype has more than one count but fewer than ten. This chain uses TRBV7-7 with TRBJ2-1; TRBD2 aligns across 9 bases. The CDR3 runs to 15 residues. CDR1 and CDR2 (germline): SSHAT, FNYEAQ (reference sequence). This CDR3 reads CVSSLGGGGYNEQFF. As DNA, the CDR3 is TGTGTTAGCAGCTTAGGCGGGGGGGGCTACAATGAGCAGTTCTTC.

This clonotype has only a few counts. The chain has TRBV7-6 and TRBJ2-5; 14 bases align to TRBD2. This CDR3 has 18 residues. V lost 3 bases to trimming and J lost 5 bases; unmatched junction nucleotides: 11. Looked up from germline, CDR1 is SGHVS and CDR2 is FNYEAQ. The CDR3 DNA reads TGTGCCAGCAGCTTGATGGGACTAGCGGGGGCTCCAGGGGAGACCCAGTACTTC. Translating it yields CASSLMGLAGAPGETQYF. Full variable domain (remainder filled in from reference TRBV7-6 and TRBJ2-5): GAGVSQSPRYKVTKRGQDVALRCDPISGHVSLYWYRQALGQGPEFLTYFNYEAQQDKSGLPNDRFSAERPEGSISTLTIQRTEQRDSAMYRCASSLMGLAGAPGETQYFGPGTRLLVL.

This clonotype was counted a few times. The chain has TRBV7-2 and TRBJ2-3; the match to TRBD2 covers 7 bases. Germline CDR1 reads SGHTA; CDR2 reads FQGNSA. J lost 2 bases, V lost 6 bases, and 5 bases had no gene match. The CDR3 length is 14 residues. CDR3 DNA sequence: TGTGCCAGCAGGGGGGGGATCCTCACAGATACGCAGTATTTT. Its protein is CASRGGILTDTQYF.

This clonotype was recorded a few times. The gene calls are TRBV12-3 or TRBV12-4 and TRBJ2-7, with D perhaps TRBD2 (5 bases). V was trimmed by 6 bases and J by 4 bases, leaving 25 bases between them. The CDR3 extends over 17 amino acids. CDR3 sequence: CASSPGRKAGLLYEQYF. CDR3 nucleotide sequence: TGTGCCAGCAGCCCTGGGAGAAAAGCCGGGTTGCTTTACGAGCAGTACTTC.

This clonotype was seen at least ten times. The CDR3 here is CASSDGRHSGANVLTF. In DNA form, the CDR3 reads TGTGCCAGCAGTGACGGCCGGCACTCTGGGGCCAACGTCCTGACTTTC. The V gene is TRBV6-4, the J gene TRBJ2-6; D gene uncertain. V was pared by 2 bases and J by 0 bases, with 8 bases between. Germline CDR1 is MRHNA and CDR2 is SNTAGT. There are 16 residues in the CDR3.

The rearrangement joins TRBV15 to TRBJ1-5; 8 bases line up with TRBD1. V shed 1 base, J shed 8 bases, and the junction held 7 bases outside the gene matches. The CDR3 is made up of 15 amino acids. From germline, CDR1 is LNHNV and CDR2 YYDKDF (reference sequence). The CDR3 DNA sequence: TGTGCCACCAGCAGAGCGGGACAGGCCCGGGAGCCCCAGCATTTT. It translates to CATSRAGQAREPQHF.

This clonotype was counted a single time. A single base separates this from a much larger clone, so it may be a read error. The rearrangement uses TRBV20-1 and TRBJ2-7; D is undetermined. V shed 2 bases and J shed 6 bases, with 11 bases lying between them. The V gene's germline CDR1 is DFQATT and CDR2 SNEGSKA (reference sequence). This CDR3 is built from 12 residues. The CDR3 here is CSARQTRSEQYF. DNA of the CDR3: TGCAGTGCTAGACAGACTCGGAGCGAGCAGTACTTC.

V and J are TRBV20-1 and TRBJ2-1; maybe TRBD2 (6 bases). The V end was cut by 7 bases, the J end by 0 bases, with 13 bases between. Per germline, CDR1 DFQATT and CDR2 SNEGSKA (reference sequence). The CDR3 is made up of 14 amino acids. CDR3 amino acids: CSVLRRGSYNEQFF. The DNA of the CDR3 is TGCAGTGTCCTTCGGAGGGGCTCCTACAATGAGCAGTTCTTC.

This rearrangement joins TRBV29-1 to TRBJ1-1, with D perhaps TRBD1 (5 bases). Germline V gene lookup returns CDR1 SQVTM and CDR2 ANQGSEA. This CDR3 is 16 amino acids long. The germline V and J ends were trimmed by 3 bases and 6 bases, with 23 bases remaining between them. DNA for the CDR3: TGCAGCGTTGAGGTTACAGGTGCCCCAGGGTTAGCTGAAGCTTTCTTT. Translated, it gives CSVEVTGAPGLAEAFF.

To note about this clonotype: One end of the junction varies from germline; a read error may be responsible. The rearrangement joins TRBV2 to TRBJ1-2; D is possibly TRBD1 (6 bases). Per the germline V gene, CDR1 is SNHLY and CDR2 is FYNNEI. The CDR3 extends over 14 amino acids. In nucleotides, the CDR3 is TGTGCTAGCAGTTTTCAGGGGTTTAACTATGGCTACACCTTC. It encodes CASSFQGFNYGYTF. Complete variable domain (other parts from reference TRBV2 and TRBJ1-2): EPEVTQTPSHQVTQMGQEVILRCVPISNHLYFYWYRQILGQKVEFLVSFYNNEISEKSEIFDDQFSVERPDGSNFTLKIRSTKLEDSAMYFCASSFQGFNYGYTFGSGTRLTVV.

In its sample, this clonotype was seen a few times. The J gene is TRBJ2-2, the V gene TRBV11-2, with D possibly matching TRBD1 (6 bases). Looked up from germline, CDR1 is SGHAT and CDR2 is FQNNGV. This CDR3 region has 15 residues. V was clipped by 2 bases and J by 5 bases, with 12 bases between them. The CDR3 DNA is TGTGCCAGCAGCTTAAGACAGGAACGAACCGGGGAGCTGTTTTTT. Residues: CASSLRQERTGELFF.

This clonotype was recorded a few times. The chain links TRBV20-1 to TRBJ1-1; possibly TRBD1 for D (5 bases). The CDR3 runs 13 residues. The V end was cut by 3 bases, the J end by 4 bases, with 12 bases between. CDR1 is DFQATT and CDR2 is SNEGSKA in the germline V gene (reference sequence). DNA for the CDR3: TGCAGTGCTAGCCCCCAGGGACCCACTGAAGCTTTCTTT. Translating it yields CSASPQGPTEAFF.

The chain recombines TRBV9 with TRBJ2-2; D ambiguous. V lost 4 bases and J 0 bases, leaving 10 bases between the germline ends. Germline CDR1 and CDR2: SGDLS and YYNGEE. This CDR3 is built from 15 residues. The CDR3: CASSYGPSNTGELFF. CDR3 bases: TGTGCCAGCAGCTACGGGCCTTCGAACACCGGGGAGCTGTTTTTT.

Worth noting for this clonotype: A read error may explain this, as a much larger clone is one base away. The chain combines TRBV4-1 with TRBJ2-1, with 7 positions matching TRBD2. The CDR3 runs 19 residues. Per the germline V gene, CDR1 is MGHRA and CDR2 is YSYEKL. Trimming at V came to 1 base and at J to 0 bases, leaving 12 bases not matched to a gene. The CDR3 nucleotides are TGCGCCAGCAGCCAAGCGTTTTCGGACGGGGGGTTCTCCTACAATGAGCAGTTCTTC. This sequence encodes CASSQAFSDGGFSYNEQFF.

The V and J genes are TRBV10-3 and TRBJ1-2, with D possibly being TRBD1 (5 bases). The CDR3 is 15 amino acids. The germline V gene has CDR1 ENHRY and CDR2 SYGVKD. V was shortened by 4 bases and J by 4 bases, with 16 bases between the two germline ends. The CDR3: CAISGEMQGSYGYTF. CDR3 nucleotides: TGTGCCATCAGTGGGGAAATGCAGGGTAGCTATGGCTACACCTTC.

The genes are TRBV10-3 and TRBJ1-2; 9 bases line up with TRBD1. This CDR3 contains 14 residues. V was clipped by 6 bases and J by 4 bases; unmatched bases: 6. The V gene's germline CDR1 is ENHRY and CDR2 SYGVKD. This CDR3 reads CAIRPSGQGYGYTF. Written as DNA, the CDR3 is TGTGCCATCAGGCCGTCGGGACAGGGCTATGGCTACACCTTC.

This clonotype was seen ten or more times. The V call is TRBV29-1, the J call TRBJ2-1; tentatively, D is TRBD2 (5 bases). Germline V CDR1 and CDR2: SQVTM, ANQGSEA. CDR3 size: 14 residues. V lost 4 bases, J lost 3 bases, and 13 bases lay in between. The CDR3 DNA sequence: TGCAGCGTTGTAGCGCAGAATTTCTACAATGAGCAGTTCTTC. Residues: CSVVAQNFYNEQFF.

This clonotype was counted only a few times. V is TRBV7-2 and J is TRBJ1-2; perhaps TRBD1 as D (5 bases). With 7 bases removed from V and 4 bases from J, the gap between germline ends came to 13 bases. Germline CDR1 is SGHTA and CDR2 is FQGNSA. The CDR3 length is 13 residues. This CDR3 is CASNPDRFYGYTF. The CDR3 nucleotides are TGTGCCAGCAACCCCGACAGATTCTATGGCTACACCTTC.

V usage is TRBV9 and J usage is TRBJ1-4; 7 positions agree with TRBD1. Per the germline V gene, CDR1 is SGDLS and CDR2 is YYNGEE. Losses at the gene ends were 2 bases for V and 7 bases for J; bases not matched to a gene: 14. The CDR3 extends over 17 amino acids. CDR3 amino acids: CASSVRDSQFGGEKLFF. The CDR3, as DNA: TGTGCCAGCAGCGTCCGGGACAGTCAATTTGGGGGTGAAAAACTGTTTTTT. The complete variable domain, with remaining parts taken from reference TRBV9 and TRBJ1-4, reads DSGVTQTPKHLITATGQRVTLRCSPRSGDLSVYWYQQSLDQGLQFLIQYYNGEERAKGNILERFSAQQFPDLHSELNLSSLELGDSALYFCASSVRDSQFGGEKLFFGSGTQLSVL.

The rearrangement joins TRBV18 to TRBJ2-4; D is uncertain. Trimming removed 3 bases at V and 5 bases at J, with 8 bases between. The CDR3 extends over 13 amino acids. Germline-derived CDR1 and CDR2 are KGHSH and LQKENI. Here the CDR3 reads CASSPARENIQYF. The CDR3 bases are TGTGCCAGCTCACCTGCTCGTGAAAACATTCAGTACTTC.

This clonotype came up many times. The rearrangement uses TRBV20-1 and TRBJ2-1, with 7 bases fitting TRBD1. This CDR3 spans 15 amino acids. The ends lost 6 bases at V and 8 bases at J; junction bases unmatched: 16. Germline V gives CDR1 DFQATT, CDR2 SNEGSKA (reference sequence). CDR3 coding DNA: TGCAGTGCGCATAAAAGGGACAGCTCAGGGTATGAGCAGTTCTTC. Protein sequence: CSAHKRDSSGYEQFF.

As regards this clonotype: A read error may be the cause here, since a much bigger clone is one base away. V usage is TRBV12-3 or TRBV12-4 and J usage is TRBJ2-4; 9 bases agree with TRBD1. The CDR3 consists of 14 residues. Germline trimming cut 7 bases from V and 7 bases from J; bases unmatched to any gene: 8. CDR3 DNA sequence: TGTGCCAGCACCGAGGACAGGGGAGTGAACATTCAGTACTTC. This sequence encodes CASTEDRGVNIQYF.

At least ten counts were recorded for this clonotype. DNA for the CDR3: TGTGCCAGCAGTTTATCCCCCGGGACAGGGATCATCCCTGGGGAGACCCAGTACTTC. It yields the protein CASSLSPGTGIIPGETQYF. This chain uses TRBV12-3 or TRBV12-4 with TRBJ2-5; 9 bases line up with TRBD1. Unmatched junction bases numbered 18, after V lost 2 bases and J lost 5 bases. The CDR3 has 19 residues.

Only a few counts were recorded for this clonotype. The rearrangement links TRBV20-1 to TRBJ1-1, with D unclear. V lost 3 bases, J lost 3 bases, and 11 bases lay in between. CDR3 length equals 13 residues. From germline, CDR1 is DFQATT and CDR2 SNEGSKA (reference sequence). The CDR3 protein is CSASFRADTEAFF. The CDR3 DNA sequence: TGCAGTGCTAGTTTTAGGGCAGACACTGAAGCTTTCTTT.

This chain links TRBV12-3 or TRBV12-4 with TRBJ1-2; TRBD1 matches 12 bases. V lost 4 bases to trimming and J lost 8 bases; unmatched junction nucleotides: 8. CDR3 size: 15 residues. CDR3 amino acids: CASSSPGQGAKGYTF. CDR3 nucleotides: TGTGCCAGCAGTTCCCCGGGACAGGGGGCTAAGGGCTACACCTTC.